The next 6 T cell receptor beta chains were all read from a single sample in a study of CD8 T cells in Susac syndrome. When the RNA was reverse transcribed, random hexamers were used with an input of roughly 0.45 to 1 ug. TCRdb fed the immunoSEQ multiplex PCR reads into MiXCR, producing one record per CDR3 protein. The sample has some 200,000 distinct CDR3 sequences; 95% are singletons. The material sequenced was CD4+ T cells from PBMCs. The source is a human donor with multiple sclerosis.

This clonotype was found once. The chain joins TRBV7-9 to TRBJ2-5; D unclear. V was trimmed by 6 bases and J by 7 bases, leaving 18 bases between them. This CDR3 spans 14 amino acids. Germline CDR1 SEHNR, CDR2 FQNEAQ (reference sequence). Written as DNA, the CDR3 is TGTGCCAGCAGTCCCGACACCGCAGTTAGGACCCAGTACTTC. This gives the protein CASSPDTAVRTQYF.

On this clonotype: One end of the junction does not line up with germline, which may come from a read error. The gene calls are TRBV24-1 and TRBJ1-1; D is perhaps TRBD1 (5 bases). This CDR3 is 12 amino acids long. Germline loops: CDR1 KGHDR, CDR2 SFDVKD. As DNA, the CDR3 is TGTGCCACCAGTGATGGGGGTACAGTTATGCTCTTT. It codes for CATSDGGTVMLF.

The chain has TRBV29-1 and TRBJ2-1, with 7 bases identical to TRBD1. Per the germline V gene, CDR1 is SQVTM and CDR2 is ANQGSEA. Trimming removed 6 bases from V and 4 bases from J; junction bases left unmatched: 9. The CDR3 contains 14 residues. The CDR3 protein is CSVGKTGIYNEQFF. CDR3 DNA sequence: TGCAGCGTCGGAAAGACAGGGATTTACAATGAGCAGTTCTTC.

The rearrangement links TRBV12-3 or TRBV12-4 to TRBJ2-6, with 9 bases aligning to TRBD1. The V gene end was trimmed by 1 base and the J gene end by 2 bases; junction bases not matched to a gene: 3. CDR3 length: 17 residues. CDR3: CASSLGDRVPGANVLTF. The CDR3 nucleotides read TGTGCCAGCAGTTTAGGGGACAGGGTGCCTGGGGCCAACGTCCTGACTTTC.

This sequence joins TRBV24-1 and TRBJ1-1, with D unresolved. Trimming removed 6 bases at V and 7 bases at J, with 14 bases between. CDR3 length: 13 residues. Germline V gene data show CDR1 as KGHDR and CDR2 as SFDVKD. The CDR3 spells CATSLAGINEAFF. DNA of the CDR3: TGTGCCACCAGTCTCGCAGGAATTAATGAAGCTTTCTTT.

V usage is TRBV30 and J usage is TRBJ2-7; D perhaps matches TRBD1 (6 bases). Germline CDR1 is GTSNPN and CDR2 is SVGIG (reference sequence). The CDR3 is 14 amino acids. The V and J ends lost 2 bases and 6 bases respectively, with 17 bases between them. The CDR3 spells CAWSPPWTVGEQYF. DNA for the CDR3: TGTGCCTGGAGTCCGCCGTGGACAGTGGGCGAGCAGTACTTC.